The 27 T cell receptor beta chains below were found in one sample sequenced in a study of tumor-infiltrating lymphocytes in primary liver carcinoma. Researchers generated TCR beta cDNA from roughly 520 ng of total RNA, relying on a constant-region primer. Three nested multiplex PCR rounds of slightly modified ARM-PCR generated TCR beta libraries. The first two PCR rounds used TRBV1-TRBV30 primers with a Cbeta primer, approximately 10 cycles each. TCRdb passed the multiplex PCR reads through MiXCR, listing each CDR3 protein once. This repertoire shows 90,000 to 100,000 distinct CDR3 sequences, 69% found once; its top ten account for more than 8%. DNA and RNA were both co-extracted from approximately 20-30 mg of bulk tissue that had not been sorted. What was sequenced was liver tumor tissue from sampling region 5. Subset defined: tumor region T5, tumor centre. These receptors were taken from a woman aged 55-75 years with primary liver carcinoma and hepatitis B virus infection.

Details on this clonotype: The junction differs from germline at one of its ends, possibly a read error. The chain couples TRBV28 to TRBJ1-6; D gene uncertain. The CDR3 extends over 15 amino acids. Per the germline V gene, CDR1 is MDHEN and CDR2 is SYDVKM. The CDR3 coding sequence is TGTACCAGTAGTTTGGGAGGGCTTTATAATTCACCCCTCCACTTT. Translating gives CTSSLGGLYNSPLHF.

A remark on this clonotype: The junction differs from germline at one of its ends, possibly a read error. The chain recombines TRBV11-3 with TRBJ2-1; the match to TRBD2 covers 9 bases. Germline V gene lookup returns CDR1 SGHNT and CDR2 YENEEA. The CDR3 has 15 residues. The CDR3 sequence: CANSLGASGMLEQFF. CDR3 in DNA: TGTGCCAACAGCTTAGGAGCTAGCGGGATGCTTGAGCAGTTCTTC.

This clonotype was found a few times. This chain joins TRBV7-9 and TRBJ2-2, with D uncertain. Trimming took 2 bases from V and 10 from J, leaving 11 bases between them. Germline V CDR1 and CDR2: SEHNR, FQNEAQ (reference sequence). CDR3 size: 13 residues. The CDR3 DNA is TGTGCCAGCAGCTTACCCCCGGCCCAGGAGCTGTTTTTT. It is translated as CASSLPPAQELFF.

As to this clonotype: Relative to the germline gene, one junction end is altered; a read error may explain this. V usage is TRBV4-1 and J usage is TRBJ2-7; no clear D. The CDR3 consists of 15 residues. The germline gives CDR1 MGHRA, CDR2 YSYEKL. The CDR3 loop reads CASSQDNTEYDERYF. The CDR3, as DNA: TGCGCCAGCAGCCAAGATAATACGGAATATGACGAGCGGTACTTC.

The rearrangement uses TRBV29-1 and TRBJ2-1; no reliable D call. The CDR3 length is 12 residues. Trimming removed 2 bases at V and 13 bases at J, with 15 bases between. CDR1 and CDR2 (germline): SQVTM, ANQGSEA. CDR3 sequence (DNA): TGCAGCGTTGAATTTTACTCGTTCCATCAGTTCTTC. Translating it yields CSVEFYSFHQFF.

The gene calls are TRBV29-1 and TRBJ1-3; no reliable D call. The CDR3 length is 13 residues. V was trimmed by 3 bases and J by 4 bases, leaving 10 bases between them. Germline assignment: CDR1 SQVTM and CDR2 ANQGSEA. The CDR3 DNA reads TGCAGCGTTGACGTGGGAAGAGGAAACACCATATATTTT. Protein sequence: CSVDVGRGNTIYF.

Concerning this clonotype: Mismatch with germline at one junction end may stem from a read error. The chain has TRBV28 and TRBJ2-1; D gene uncertain. The germline gives CDR1 MDHEN, CDR2 SYDVKM. The CDR3 is 11 residues long. CDR3 residues: CVSSLAREQFF. CDR3 DNA sequence: TGTGTCAGCAGTTTGGCCCGGGAGCAGTTCTTC.

Concerning this clonotype itself: One end of the junction fails to match germline, which may point to a read error. The chain links TRBV11-3 to TRBJ2-5, with D possibly being TRBD1 (5 bases). The CDR3 covers 12 residues. Germline lookup yields CDR1 SGHNT and CDR2 YENEEA. The CDR3 loop reads CASNLETEAQYF. DNA of the CDR3: TGTGCCAGCAACTTAGAGACAGAGGCCCAGTACTTC.

The table lists this clonotype with many counts. The V gene is TRBV5-6, the J gene TRBJ2-1; the match to TRBD2 covers 13 bases. J lost 13 bases, V lost 3 bases, and 7 bases had no gene match. CDR1 and CDR2 from the germline V gene are SGHDT and YYEEEE. This CDR3 has 14 residues. The CDR3 reads CASSSRTSGSFQFF. The DNA for the CDR3 is TGTGCCAGCAGCTCGCGGACTAGCGGGAGTTTCCAGTTCTTC.

This clonotype showed up just a few times. A read error may explain this, as a much larger clone is one base away. This chain links TRBV7-9 with TRBJ2-1; a possible D gene is TRBD1 (6 bases). Trimming stripped 4 bases from V and 8 bases from J, with 9 bases between. The germline gives CDR1 SEHNR, CDR2 FQNEAQ (reference sequence). This CDR3 has 12 amino acids. CDR3 DNA sequence: TGTGCCAGCAGCTATCAGGGGTATGAGCAGTTCTTC. Amino acid sequence: CASSYQGYEQFF. The whole variable domain, remainder taken from reference TRBV7-9 and TRBJ2-1, is DTGVSQNPRHKITKRGQNVTFRCDPISEHNRLYWYRQTLGQGPEFLTYFQNEAQLEKSRLLSDRFSAERPKGSFSTLEIQRTEQGDSAMYLCASSYQGYEQFFGPGTRLTVL.

Notes on this clonotype: One end of the junction does not line up with germline, which may come from a read error. The chain links TRBV6-5 to TRBJ2-2; possibly TRBD2 for D (6 bases). CDR3 length equals 18 residues. Per the germline V gene, CDR1 is MNHEY and CDR2 is SVGAGI. The CDR3 DNA reads TGTGCCAGCAGTTACTTGATTCGGGACGGGAGAAACACCTGGGAGCTGTTTTTT. Amino acids: CASSYLIRDGRNTWELFF.

Of note for this clonotype: Its ends do not fully match the called genes, so a read error is possible. This sequence joins TRBV6-1 and TRBJ2-7; no reliable D call. The germline V gene has CDR1 MNHNS and CDR2 SASEGT. This CDR3 is built from 11 residues. The chain's CDR3 is CACSASYEQYF. Written as DNA, the CDR3 is TGTGCCTGCAGTGCCTCCTACGAGCAGTATTTC.

This clonotype showed up just once. At one of its ends the junction is not consistent with the germline gene, which may arise from a read error. This sequence joins TRBV29-1 and TRBJ2-3; TRBD2 aligns across 8 bases. Germline V gives CDR1 SQVTM, CDR2 ANQGSEA. This CDR3 comprises 15 residues. The CDR3 region has the DNA TGCATCGTTGAGGGACCAGCGGGAGTAGAAGATACGCAGTATTTT. This codes for CIVEGPAGVEDTQYF.

As concerns this clonotype: Mismatch with germline at one junction end may stem from a read error. The DNA of the CDR3 is TGTACCAGCAGCTTACGGATGACAGGCTTGAACACCGGGGAGCTATTTTTT. It yields the protein CTSSLRMTGLNTGELFF. The V call is TRBV11-2, the J call TRBJ2-2, with D possibly matching TRBD1 (6 bases). CDR1 is SGHAT and CDR2 is FQNNGV in the germline V gene. The CDR3 covers 17 residues.

This clonotype was recorded at least ten times. The V gene is TRBV12-3 or TRBV12-4, the J gene TRBJ1-4; D is possibly TRBD1 (6 bases). This CDR3 is built from 14 residues. Trimming shortened V by 3 bases and J by 8 bases, and 13 bases separated the two germline ends. CDR3 amino acids: CASSFVGGNEKLFF. DNA of the CDR3: TGTGCCAGCAGTTTTGTGGGGGGCAACGAAAAACTGTTTTTT.

Regarding this clonotype: The conserved final phenylalanine or tryptophan is absent from the CDR3, which likely points to a read error. The V and J genes are TRBV5-1 and TRBJ2-4, with D perhaps matching TRBD1 (6 bases). The V gene's germline CDR1 is SGHRS and CDR2 YFSETQ. This CDR3 is built from 16 residues. The CDR3 is CASNLGAGSVKSIQYL. The CDR3 nucleotides read TGCGCCAGCAACTTGGGGGCAGGGAGCGTCAAAAGCATTCAGTACCTC.

Comments on this clonotype: Sequence at one end of the junction differs from germline and may be a read error. V usage is TRBV11-2 and J usage is TRBJ2-2; maybe TRBD2 (6 bases). The CDR3 has 12 amino acids. Germline assignment: CDR1 SGHAT and CDR2 FQNNGV. For the CDR3, the DNA is TGTACCAGCAGCTTCTGGGGCGGGGAGCTCTTTTTT. This translates into CTSSFWGGELFF.

Ten or more counts support this clonotype. CDR3 sequence (DNA): TGTGCCAGCAGGCCTCGACAGGGGAAAGGGAACACTGAAGCTTTCTTT. Its translation is CASRPRQGKGNTEAFF. The genes are TRBV6-5 and TRBJ1-1; 8 nucleotides line up with TRBD1. Germline lookup yields CDR1 MNHEY and CDR2 SVGAGI. The J segment lost 1 base and the V segment lost 6 bases, leaving 10 bases of the junction unmatched. This CDR3 spans 16 amino acids.

To note about this clonotype: Possible read error: a much larger clone is one base away. The chain employs TRBV28 and TRBJ1-6, with D unclear. V was pared by 11 bases and J by 10 bases, with 24 bases between. The CDR3 has 15 amino acids. CDR1 and CDR2 (germline): MDHEN, SYDVKM. The CDR3 nucleotides are TGTGCCTGCACCCCGCCCGCGGGGTTAAGGTCACCCCTCCACTTT. Translated: CACTPPAGLRSPLHF. The full variable domain, in which reference TRBV28 and TRBJ1-6 provide the parts outside the CDR3, is DVKVTQSSRYLVKRTGEKVFLECVQDMDHENMFWYRQDPGLGLRLIYFSYDVKMKEKGDIPEGYSVSREKKERFSLILESASTNQTSMYLCACTPPAGLRSPLHFGNGTRLTVT.

This CDR3 is CASSPGAGCSYNEQFF. For the CDR3, the DNA is TGTGCCAGTAGCCCGGGAGCGGGGTGCTCCTACAATGAGCAGTTCTTC. The V gene is TRBV5-4, the J gene TRBJ2-1, with TRBD2 matching over 7 bases. Trimming cost V 8 bases and J 0 bases; bases outside gene matches: 11. The CDR3 length is 16 residues. The germline gives CDR1 SGHNT, CDR2 YYREEE (reference sequence).

Comments on this clonotype: Sequence at one end of the junction differs from germline and may be a read error. This chain links TRBV11-2 with TRBJ2-2; D perhaps matches TRBD2 (6 bases). Per the germline V gene, CDR1 is SGHAT and CDR2 is FQNNGV. This CDR3 has 14 amino acids. In nucleotides, the CDR3 is TGTGCCAGCAGCTCGACACCTACAGGCGGGGAACTGTTTTTT. This encodes CASSSTPTGGELFF.

About this clonotype: This could be a read error, since a much larger clone is one nucleotide away. The V gene is TRBV11-2, the J gene TRBJ2-3; possibly TRBD2 for D (6 bases). Germline loops: CDR1 SGHAT, CDR2 FQNNGV. The CDR3 covers 14 residues. The CDR3 sequence: CAISLELATDTQYF. For the CDR3, the DNA is TGTGCCATCAGCTTGGAACTAGCCACAGATACGCAGTATTTT.

This clonotype was observed a handful of times. A much more abundant neighbour one base away suggests this may be a read error. The CDR3 sequence: CASSHGTGRDTEAFF. In DNA form, the CDR3 reads TGTGCCAGCAGCCACGGGACAGGTAGGGACACTGAAGCTTTCTTT. V usage is TRBV5-4 and J usage is TRBJ1-1, with TRBD1 matching 8 bases. This CDR3 spans 15 amino acids. Germline values: CDR1 SGHNT, CDR2 YYREEE (reference sequence). V shed 4 bases and J 3 bases; nucleotides not matched to a gene: 8.

This clonotype has a count of ten or more. The V and J genes are TRBV6-5 and TRBJ1-1; 7 bases align to TRBD1. Looked up from germline, CDR1 is MNHEY and CDR2 is SVGAGI. V dropped 8 bases and J dropped 0; count of bases not matched to a gene: 12. There are 16 residues in the CDR3. The CDR3 DNA reads as TGTGCCAGCGGAAAGGAGGGGGCAAGCATGAACACTGAAGCTTTCTTT. This translates into CASGKEGASMNTEAFF.

Note on this clonotype: Compared with germline, one end of the junction differs, possibly owing to a read error. J is TRBJ2-2 and V is TRBV11-2, with a tentative D call TRBD2 (5 bases). This CDR3 region has 15 residues. Germline CDR1 SGHAT, CDR2 FQNNGV. The CDR3 sequence is CASSSPQGLTGELFF. CDR3 bases: TGTGCCAGTAGCTCTCCGCAAGGACTGACCGGGGAGCTGTTTTTT.

The chain joins TRBV6-1 to TRBJ1-2, with D unresolved. The CDR3 covers 15 residues. Trimming cost V 2 bases and J 7 bases, with 17 bases left between them. CDR1 is MNHNS, CDR2 SASEGT, per germline. The chain's CDR3 is CASSESLSGNSGYTF. CDR3 DNA: TGTGCCAGCAGTGAATCCCTTAGTGGGAACAGTGGCTACACCTTC.

The table lists this clonotype with many counts. V is TRBV28 and J is TRBJ2-1, with TRBD2 identical over 14 bases. CDR1 is MDHEN and CDR2 is SYDVKM in the germline V gene. This CDR3 has 15 residues. The ends lost 6 bases at V and 6 bases at J; junction bases unmatched: 4. The CDR3 reads CASRTSGRVLNEQFF. The CDR3 DNA sequence: TGTGCCAGCAGGACTAGCGGGAGGGTGCTCAATGAGCAGTTCTTC.